This T cell receptor (beta chain) derives from a study of neurological immune-mediated disorders. The germline V gene encodes CDR1 MNHEY and CDR2 SVGAGI. Trimming cost V 6 bases and J 0 bases, with 14 bases left between them. This CDR3 has 15 residues. TCRdb reprocessed the 5' RACE reads via MiXCR and lists one record per CDR3 protein. The sample records 65,000 to 90,000 distinct CDR3 sequences, 2.5% to 3.5% being singletons. This clonotype has ten or more counts. The sequenced sample was PBMCs. The clonotype originates from a woman in her forties or fifties with multiple sclerosis. The genes are TRBV6-5 and TRBJ1-2; D uncertain. The CDR3 is CASRRRVEANYGYTF. DNA of the CDR3: TGTGCCAGCAGACGTAGGGTGGAGGCTAACTATGGCTACACCTTC.